This T cell receptor (beta chain) was captured in a study of long-term antiretroviral therapy in people with HIV. Study-wide findings and caveats: Controls showed broader CDR3 length ranges than did the HIV repertoires. Older ART regimens may have been in use when blood was drawn between about 2004 and 2018.

With regard to this clone: Its specificity is not known.

Sequencing relied on immunoSEQ assay v3.0, run at survey level. Sequencing was performed with immunoSEQ multiplex PCR; in TCRdb, only in-frame clones are kept and a portion is missing. The table lists 25,000 or so clones, 83% of them singletons. This CDR3 has 15 amino acids. V lost 4 bases, J lost 8 bases, and 12 bases stayed unmatched. Looked up from germline, CDR1 is SGHNT and CDR2 is YYREEE (reference sequence). The chain recombines TRBV5-4 with TRBJ2-1, with 7 nucleotides matching TRBD1. This TCR derives from a man between 18 and 35 years old with HIV. The sequences come from unsorted PBMCs, collected 3 years after starting antiretroviral therapy. CDR3 region: CASSPKAGGMDEQFF. DNA of the CDR3: TGTGCCAGCAGCCCGAAGGCAGGGGGAATGGATGAGCAGTTCTTC.